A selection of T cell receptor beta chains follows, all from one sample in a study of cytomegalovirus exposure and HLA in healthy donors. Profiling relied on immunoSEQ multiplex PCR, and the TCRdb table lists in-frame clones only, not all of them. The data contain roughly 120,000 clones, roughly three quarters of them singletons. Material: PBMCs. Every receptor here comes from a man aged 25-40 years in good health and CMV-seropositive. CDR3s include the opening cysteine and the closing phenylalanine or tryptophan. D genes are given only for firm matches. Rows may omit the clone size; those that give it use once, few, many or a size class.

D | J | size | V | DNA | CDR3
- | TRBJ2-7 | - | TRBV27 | TGTGCCAGCAGCCCACAGGTCCGCACCCCCTACGAGCAGTACTTC | CASSPQVRTPYEQYF
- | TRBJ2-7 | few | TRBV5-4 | TGTGCCAGCAGCTACCCAGGTTACGAGCAGTACTTC | CASSYPGYEQYF
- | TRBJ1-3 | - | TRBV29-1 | TGCAGCGCCCAGGTGGTTGGAAACACCATATATTTT | CSAQVVGNTIYF
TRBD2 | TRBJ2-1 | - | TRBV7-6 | TGTGCCAGCAGAGCAGTTTTTGCCGGGACTAGCGGGAGATACAATGAGCAGTTCTTC | CASRAVFAGTSGRYNEQFF
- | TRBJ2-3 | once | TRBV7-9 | TGTGCCAGCAGCTTAGAGAGGGGGGGGACGGATACGCAGTATTTT | CASSLERGGTDTQYF
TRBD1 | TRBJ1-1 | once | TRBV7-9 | TGTGCCAGCAGCACCCGGACAGGCACTGAAGCTTTCTTT | CASSTRTGTEAFF
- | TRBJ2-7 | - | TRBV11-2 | TGTGCCAGCAGCTTAACTACAGGTGTCTACGAGCAGTACTTC | CASSLTTGVYEQYF
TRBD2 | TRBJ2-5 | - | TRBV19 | TGTGCCAGTAGCGGGGGACTAGCGGGAGAAGAGACCCAGTACTTC | CASSGGLAGEETQYF
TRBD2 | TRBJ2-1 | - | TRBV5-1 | TGCGCCAGCAGCTTGGCGGGACTAGCGGGGGGCGGGCAATACAATGAGCAGTTCTTC | CASSLAGLAGGGQYNEQFF
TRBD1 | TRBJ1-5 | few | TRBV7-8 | TGTGCCAGCAGCTCCGGGACAGGCAATCAGCCCCAGCATTTT | CASSSGTGNQPQHF
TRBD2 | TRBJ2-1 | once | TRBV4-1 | TGCGCCAGCAGCCAAGCCCTCGGTCTAGCGGGAGGCTACAATGAGCAGTTCTTC | CASSQALGLAGGYNEQFF
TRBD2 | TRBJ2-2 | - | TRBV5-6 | TGTGCCAGCACCTCGGCCGCCCAGCGGGGCTCGTTCGGGGAGCTGTTTTTT | CASTSAAQRGSFGELFF
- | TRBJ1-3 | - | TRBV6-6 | TGTGCCAGCAGTTACGGGGGGGGAGCTGGAAACACCATATATTTT | CASSYGGGAGNTIYF
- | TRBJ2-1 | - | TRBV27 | TGTGCCAGCAGTTTAAGCGGATCGGGAAATGAGCAGTTCTTC | CASSLSGSGNEQFF
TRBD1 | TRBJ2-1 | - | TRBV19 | TGTGCCAGTAGTCCCCGGACAGGGGGCTACAATGAGCAGTTCTTC | CASSPRTGGYNEQFF
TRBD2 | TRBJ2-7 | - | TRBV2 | TGTGCCAGCACCTCCCAGCGGGAGGGCAGATCTGAGCAGTACTTC | CASTSQREGRSEQYF
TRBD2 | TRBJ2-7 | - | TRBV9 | TGTGCCAGCAGCAGTTCTAGCGGGACATACGAGCAGTACTTC | CASSSSSGTYEQYF
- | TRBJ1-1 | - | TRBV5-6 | TGTGCCAGCAGCGTCATACAGGGATATGCTGAAGCTTTCTTT | CASSVIQGYAEAFF
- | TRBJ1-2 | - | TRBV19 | TGTGCCAGTAGTTTCAACAGCTATGGCTACACCTTC | CASSFNSYGYTF
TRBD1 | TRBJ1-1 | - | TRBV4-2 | TGTGCCAGCAGCCAAGACCCGGGACAGGGGAACACTGAAGCTTTCTTT | CASSQDPGQGNTEAFF
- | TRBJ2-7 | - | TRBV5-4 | TGTGCCAGCAGCTTGGGCCCTGGGGACTTCTACGAGCAGTACTTC | CASSLGPGDFYEQYF
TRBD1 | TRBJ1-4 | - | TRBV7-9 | TGTGCCAGCAGCTTAGGAACACCAGGGGGGGAAAAACTGTTTTTT | CASSLGTPGGEKLFF
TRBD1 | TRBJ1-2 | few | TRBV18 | TGTGCCAGCTCACCCCGAGGGCCAGGGGGCTTTTTAACTAACTATGGCTACACCTTC | CASSPRGPGGFLTNYGYTF
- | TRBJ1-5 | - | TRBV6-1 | TGTGCCAGCAAGGGAGAGTATAGCAATCAGCCCCAGCATTTT | CASKGEYSNQPQHF
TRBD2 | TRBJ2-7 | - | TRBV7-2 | TGTGCCAGCAGCTTCCCCAGGGAGCGGGATCCTGTAAACGAGCAGTACTTC | CASSFPRERDPVNEQYF
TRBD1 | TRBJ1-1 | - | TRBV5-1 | TGCGCCAGCAGCTTGATGGGACAGGGCCTCTACACTGAAGCTTTCTTT | CASSLMGQGLYTEAFF
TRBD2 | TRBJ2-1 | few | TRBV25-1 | TGTGCCAGCAGTCTAGCGGAATACAATGAGCAGTTCTTC | CASSLAEYNEQFF
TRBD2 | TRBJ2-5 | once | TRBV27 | TGTGCCAGCAGTTTCTCACACATAGCGGGGGGGCAAGAGACCCAGTACTTC | CASSFSHIAGGQETQYF
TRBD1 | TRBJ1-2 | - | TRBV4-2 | TGTGCCAGCAGCCTTTCAGGACAGGGACAGGGCTACACCTTC | CASSLSGQGQGYTF
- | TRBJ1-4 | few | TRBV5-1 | TGCGCCAGCAGCCCCGGCCCCGGGGAAAAACTGTTTTTT | CASSPGPGEKLFF
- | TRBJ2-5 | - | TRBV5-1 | TGCGCCAGCTGCCTCAAAAGAGCGTCTCAAGAGACCCAGTACTTC | CASCLKRASQETQYF
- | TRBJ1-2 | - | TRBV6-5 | TGTGCCAGCAGTCCACAGGGATTTGGCTACACCTTC | CASSPQGFGYTF
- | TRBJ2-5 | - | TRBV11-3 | TGTGCCAGCAGCTTAGGCGGGGATGGAGAGACCCAGTACTTC | CASSLGGDGETQYF
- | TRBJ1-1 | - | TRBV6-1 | TGTGCCAGCAGTGAACTAACGCCGGTGAACACTGAAGCTTTCTTT | CASSELTPVNTEAFF
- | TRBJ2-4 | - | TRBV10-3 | TGTGCCATCAGTGGTGACTTGGTAGCCAAAAACATTCAGTACTTC | CAISGDLVAKNIQYF
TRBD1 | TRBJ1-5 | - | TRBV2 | TGTGCCACTTCCGGACAGGGTAGGAATCAGCCCCAGCATTTT | CATSGQGRNQPQHF
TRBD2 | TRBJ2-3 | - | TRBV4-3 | TGCGCCAGCAGCCAAGAGGGGAGGAGTAGCGGGAGGGCAGATACGCAGTATTTT | CASSQEGRSSGRADTQYF
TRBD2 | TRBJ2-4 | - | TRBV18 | TGTGCCAGCTCACTTAGCGGGGTTGAAAACATTCAGTACTTC | CASSLSGVENIQYF
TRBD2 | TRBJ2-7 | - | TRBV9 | TGTGCCAGCAGCCCTAGCGGGAGCATTTTCAACGAGCAGTACTTC | CASSPSGSIFNEQYF
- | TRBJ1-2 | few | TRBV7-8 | TGTGCCAGCAGCTTAGACTGGACATCCTATGGCTACACCTTC | CASSLDWTSYGYTF
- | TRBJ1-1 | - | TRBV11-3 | TGTGCCAGCAGGCAGGGAGGGTTCGACACTGAAGCTTTCTTT | CASRQGGFDTEAFF
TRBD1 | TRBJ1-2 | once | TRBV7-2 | TGTGCCAGCAGCCGACAGGGCAACTATGGCTACACCTTC | CASSRQGNYGYTF